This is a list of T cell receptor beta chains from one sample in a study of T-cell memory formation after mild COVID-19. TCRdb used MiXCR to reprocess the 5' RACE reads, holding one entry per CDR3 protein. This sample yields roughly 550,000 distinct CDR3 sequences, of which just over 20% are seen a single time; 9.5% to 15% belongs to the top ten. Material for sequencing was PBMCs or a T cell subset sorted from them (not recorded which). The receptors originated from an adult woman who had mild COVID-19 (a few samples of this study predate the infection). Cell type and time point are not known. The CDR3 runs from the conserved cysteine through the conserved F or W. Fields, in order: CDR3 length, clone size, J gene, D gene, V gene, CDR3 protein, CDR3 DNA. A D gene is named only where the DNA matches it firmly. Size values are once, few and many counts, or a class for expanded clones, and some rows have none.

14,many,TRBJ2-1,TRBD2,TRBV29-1,CSVEDRGLVVEQFF,TGCAGCGTTGAAGATAGGGGACTAGTTGTTGAGCAGTTCTTC
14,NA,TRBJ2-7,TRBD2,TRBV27,CASSEAGLAYEQYF,TGTGCCAGCAGTGAGGCCGGACTAGCTTACGAGCAGTACTTC
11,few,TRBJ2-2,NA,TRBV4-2,CASSPRGELFF,TGTGCCAGCAGTCCCCGAGGGGAGCTGTTTTTT
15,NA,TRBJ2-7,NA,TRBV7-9,CASSYPGESPYEQYF,TGTGCCAGCAGCTACCCAGGGGAGTCGCCCTACGAGCAGTACTTC
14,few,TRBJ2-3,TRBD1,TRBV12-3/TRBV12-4,CASSPPGQKYTQYF,TGTGCCAGCAGTCCCCCGGGACAGAAATATACGCAGTATTTT
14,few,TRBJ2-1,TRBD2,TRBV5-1,CASSSMTSVHEQFF,TGCGCCAGCAGCTCAATGACTAGCGTCCATGAGCAGTTCTTC
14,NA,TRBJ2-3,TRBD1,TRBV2,CASSGQGKLGTQYF,TGTGCCAGCAGTGGACAGGGGAAGTTGGGTACGCAGTATTTT
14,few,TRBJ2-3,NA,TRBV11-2,CASSLWAETDTQYF,TGTGCCAGCAGCTTATGGGCAGAAACAGATACGCAGTATTTT
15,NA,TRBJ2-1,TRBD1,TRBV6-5,CASGPDRGQYNEQFF,TGTGCCAGCGGACCAGACAGGGGGCAGTACAATGAGCAGTTCTTC
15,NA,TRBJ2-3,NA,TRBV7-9,CASSPKTRLTDTQYF,TGTGCCAGCAGCCCAAAGACTAGACTCACAGATACGCAGTATTTT
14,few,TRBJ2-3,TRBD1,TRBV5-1,CASSNTGGTDTQYF,TGCGCCAGCAGCAACACAGGGGGCACAGATACGCAGTATTTT
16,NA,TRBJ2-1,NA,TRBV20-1,CSARDRSSIPYNEQFF,TGCAGTGCTAGAGATCGGAGTAGCATCCCGTACAATGAGCAGTTCTTC
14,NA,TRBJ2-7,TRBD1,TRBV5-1,CASSSGDRVKEQYF,TGCGCCAGCAGCTCCGGGGACAGGGTCAAAGAGCAGTACTTC
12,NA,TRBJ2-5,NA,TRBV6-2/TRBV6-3,CASSWGQETQYF,TGTGCCAGCAGTTGGGGCCAAGAGACCCAGTACTTC
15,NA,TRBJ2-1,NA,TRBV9,CASSRLASSYNEQFF,TGTGCCAGCAGCCGTCTAGCGAGCTCCTACAATGAGCAGTTCTTC
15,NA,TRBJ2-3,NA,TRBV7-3,CASSLGTLRGDTQYF,TGTGCCAGCAGCTTAGGGACTCTACGTGGGGATACGCAGTATTTT
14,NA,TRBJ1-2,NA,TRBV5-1,CASSSPGRLYGYTF,TGCGCCAGCAGCTCGCCGGGACGGTTGTATGGCTACACCTTC
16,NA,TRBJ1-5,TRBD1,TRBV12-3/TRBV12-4,CASSSRQGGRNQPQHF,TGTGCCAGCAGTTCCCGACAGGGCGGGAGAAATCAGCCCCAGCATTTT
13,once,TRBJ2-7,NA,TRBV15,CATSAGAGGEQYF,TGTGCCACCAGCGCAGGCGCTGGGGGTGAGCAGTACTTC
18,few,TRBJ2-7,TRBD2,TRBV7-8,CASSLDQGYLAGGVEQYF,TGTGCCAGCAGCTTAGATCAGGGCTACCTAGCGGGAGGTGTCGAGCAGTACTTC
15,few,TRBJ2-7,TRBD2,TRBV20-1,CSARVGTSGTYEQYF,TGCAGTGCTAGAGTCGGGACTAGCGGCACCTACGAGCAGTACTTC
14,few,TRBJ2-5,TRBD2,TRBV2,CASRLAGGSETQYF,TGTGCCAGCAGGCTAGCGGGAGGGTCGGAGACCCAGTACTTC
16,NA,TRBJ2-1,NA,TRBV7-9,CASSLAGLRDYNEQFF,TGTGCCAGCAGCTTAGCCGGCCTGAGGGATTACAATGAGCAGTTCTTC
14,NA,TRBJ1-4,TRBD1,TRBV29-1,CSGGTGTGGEKLFF,TGCAGCGGGGGAACCGGGACAGGGGGTGAAAAACTGTTTTTT
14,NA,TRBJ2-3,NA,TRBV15,CATSREGGIDTQYF,TGTGCCACCAGCAGAGAAGGGGGGATAGATACGCAGTATTTT
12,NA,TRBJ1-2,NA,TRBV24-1,CATSEGNRGYTF,TGTGCCACCAGTGAAGGGAACAGAGGCTACACCTTC
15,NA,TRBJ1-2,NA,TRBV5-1,CASSPGQSPGHGYTF,TGCGCCAGCAGCCCGGGACAATCTCCTGGACATGGCTACACCTTC
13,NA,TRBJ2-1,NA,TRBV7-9,CASSPAWSDEQFF,TGTGCCAGCAGCCCCGCCTGGTCAGATGAGCAGTTCTTC
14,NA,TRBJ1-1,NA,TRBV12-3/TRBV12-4,CASIQSGYRTEAFF,TGTGCCAGCATCCAATCAGGGTACCGCACTGAAGCTTTCTTT